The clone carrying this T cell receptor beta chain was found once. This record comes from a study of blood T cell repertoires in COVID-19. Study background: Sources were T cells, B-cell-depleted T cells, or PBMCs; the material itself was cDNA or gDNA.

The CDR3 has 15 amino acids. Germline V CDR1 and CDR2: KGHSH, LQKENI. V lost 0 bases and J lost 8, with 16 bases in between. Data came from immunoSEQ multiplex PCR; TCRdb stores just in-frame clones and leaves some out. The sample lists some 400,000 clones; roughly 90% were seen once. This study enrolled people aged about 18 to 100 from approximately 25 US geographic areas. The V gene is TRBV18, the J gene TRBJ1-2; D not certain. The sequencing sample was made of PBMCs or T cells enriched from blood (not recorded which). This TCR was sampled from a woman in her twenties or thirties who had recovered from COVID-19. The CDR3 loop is CASSPPAQDSGGYTF. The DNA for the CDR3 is TGTGCCAGCTCACCACCCGCCCAGGACTCGGGGGGCTACACCTTC.